This TCR beta chain was documented in a study of T-cell memory formation after mild COVID-19. Study information: TCR clusters mostly belonged to single donors. The study's findings and limits: Mostly located in CM and EM were contracting CD4+ clones, with contracting CD8+ clones located in EMRA. Day 37-peaking second-wave clones had unconfirmed SARS-CoV-2 specificity.

CDR3 length: 16 amino acids. Losses at the gene ends were 6 bases for V and 7 bases for J; bases not matched to a gene: 9. Germline assignment: CDR1 SGHVS and CDR2 FQNEAQ. This clonotype was observed a handful of times. Its antigen remains unknown. 5'RACE with constant-segment primers built TCRalpha and TCRbeta cDNA libraries with UMIs. TCRdb re-called the 5' RACE reads with MiXCR, one entry per CDR3 protein. This sample has 400,000 or so distinct CDR3 sequences, with 20% found just once. The rearrangement links TRBV7-8 to TRBJ2-1; 13 nucleotides align to TRBD2. Sequencing input: PBMCs or a T cell subset sorted from them (not recorded which). This receptor was obtained from an adult woman who had mild COVID-19 (a few samples of this study predate the infection). Cell type and time point are not known. The CDR3 is CASSRRTSGSWNEQFF. The CDR3 DNA is TGTGCCAGCAGTCGCCGGACTAGCGGGAGTTGGAATGAGCAGTTCTTC.